Each of the 2 T cell receptor beta chains below was sequenced from the same sample in a study of blood T cell repertoires in COVID-19. Sequenced by immunoSEQ multiplex PCR; TCRdb stores in-frame clones only, minus some. Found here are some 150,000 clones, 87% of them singletons; the top ten hold approximately 40%. Sequenced: peripheral blood. All receptors come from a man aged 45-65 years who had recovered from COVID-19.

V and J are TRBV27 and TRBJ1-1; 9 bases match TRBD1. The V gene end was trimmed by 5 bases and the J gene end by 5 bases; junction bases not matched to a gene: 9. The CDR3 length is 15 residues. The germline V gene encodes CDR1 MNHEY and CDR2 SMNVEV (reference sequence). The CDR3 sequence: CASSPFQGTGTEAFF. The CDR3 DNA reads as TGTGCCAGCAGTCCCTTTCAGGGGACAGGGACTGAAGCTTTCTTT.

The chain combines TRBV6-6 with TRBJ1-1; 8 bases align to TRBD1. The J segment lost 6 bases and the V segment lost 10 bases, leaving 7 bases of the junction unmatched. CDR1 and CDR2 from the germline V gene are MNHNY and SVGAGI (reference sequence). CDR3 length: 12 residues. CDR3 bases: TGTGCCATCCAAGGACAGGGTTCTGAAGCTTTCTTT. It yields the protein CAIQGQGSEAFF.